The 12 T cell receptor beta chains in this list originate from one sample, sequenced in a study of T cell changes during pregnancy in multiple sclerosis. The table came from immunoSEQ multiplex PCR; TCRdb's copy has only in-frame clones and leaves some out. The sample lists 25,000 to 35,000 clones, approximately 86% occurring once. This sample comprised CD8+ T cells from peripheral blood mononuclear cells, obtained before pregnancy. The source is a female donor with multiple sclerosis, enrolled in a pregnancy study.

This rearrangement joins TRBV7-3 to TRBJ2-5, with 11 bases that match TRBD2. The CDR3 runs to 15 residues. V shed 5 bases and J 4 bases; nucleotides not matched to a gene: 6. Looked up from germline, CDR1 is SGHTA and CDR2 is FQGTGA. The chain's CDR3 is CASSTSGTSGETQYF. CDR3 sequence (DNA): TGTGCCAGCAGCACAAGCGGGACTAGCGGAGAGACCCAGTACTTC.

The chain employs TRBV7-3 and TRBJ2-1, with 13 bases identical to TRBD2. The CDR3 runs 15 residues. The ends lost 5 bases at V and 4 bases at J; junction bases unmatched: 2. Germline CDR1 reads SGHTA; CDR2 reads FQGTGA. The CDR3 region is CASSRTSGGYNEQFF. CDR3 sequence (DNA): TGTGCCAGCAGCCGGACTAGCGGGGGATACAATGAGCAGTTCTTC. Combining the CDR3 with reference TRBV7-3 and TRBJ2-1 gives the whole variable domain GAGVSQTPSNKVTEKGKYVELRCDPISGHTALYWYRQSLGQGPEFLIYFQGTGAADDSGLPNDRFFAVRPEGSVSTLKIQRTERGDSAVYLCASSRTSGGYNEQFFGPGTRLTVL.

This chain joins TRBV19 and TRBJ1-5; TRBD1 is a possible D gene (5 bases). V dropped 1 base and J dropped 0 bases, with 7 bases sitting between them. The CDR3 covers 15 residues. Germline V gives CDR1 LNHDA, CDR2 SQIVND (reference sequence). The CDR3 DNA reads as TGTGCCAGTAGTATAGGACAGTATAGCAATCAGCCCCAGCATTTT. Its protein product is CASSIGQYSNQPQHF.

The chain carries TRBV5-8 and TRBJ2-7; TRBD2 might be the D (6 bases). The CDR3 length is 14 residues. V lost 0 bases, J lost 2 bases, and 9 bases lay in between. The germline CDR1 and CDR2 sequences are SGHTS and YDEGEE. The CDR3 nucleotides are TGTGCCAGCAGCTTGGTTGGAGGGGCCTACGAGCAGTACTTC. It is translated as CASSLVGGAYEQYF.

The V call is TRBV4-1, the J call TRBJ2-7; 7 bases line up with TRBD1. V gave up 0 bases and J gave up 0 bases; unmatched junction bases: 2. In germline, CDR1 is MGHRA, CDR2 YSYEKL. The CDR3 runs to 15 residues. The CDR3 DNA follows: TGCGCCAGCAGCCAAGAAAGGGACAGCTCCTACGAGCAGTACTTC. Translation gives CASSQERDSSYEQYF.

The chain links TRBV7-3 to TRBJ2-1, with a tentative D call TRBD2 (5 bases). Germline V gene data show CDR1 as SGHTA and CDR2 as FQGTGA. Trimming removed 8 bases at V and 7 bases at J, with 15 bases between. This CDR3 is 13 amino acids long. DNA for the CDR3: TGTGCCAGCGGAAACGGACCGGGGAATGAGCAGTTCTTC. Translation: CASGNGPGNEQFF.

The chain combines TRBV5-4 with TRBJ1-2, with D unclear. V dropped 0 bases and J dropped 5 bases, with 8 bases sitting between them. Germline V gene sequence: CDR1 SGHNT, CDR2 YYREEE (reference sequence). The CDR3 is 13 residues long. CDR3 DNA: TGTGCCAGCAGCTTGGGGCTCCCTTATGGCTACACCTTC. It codes for CASSLGLPYGYTF. The full variable domain, its missing parts supplied by reference TRBV5-4 and TRBJ1-2, is ETGVTQSPTHLIKTRGQQVTLRCSSQSGHNTVSWYQQALGQGPQFIFQYYREEENGRGNFPPRFSGLQFPNYSSELNVNALELDDSALYLCASSLGLPYGYTFGSGTRLTVV.

This clone is labeled as medium-sized (0.01 to 0.1%). The chain links TRBV4-1 to TRBJ1-4, with 9 bases identical to TRBD1. Germline V gives CDR1 MGHRA, CDR2 YSYEKL. This CDR3 is built from 14 residues. J lost 6 bases, V lost 5 bases, and 4 bases had no gene match. The CDR3 sequence: CASSKRQGDEKLFF. The CDR3 DNA reads TGCGCCAGCAGCAAGAGACAGGGGGATGAAAAACTGTTTTTT.

This clone was recorded only once. V usage is TRBV19 and J usage is TRBJ1-5; D remains ambiguous. V gave up 4 bases and J gave up 5 bases, with 6 bases separating them. Per the germline V gene, CDR1 is LNHDA and CDR2 is SQIVND (reference sequence). This CDR3 region has 12 residues. The CDR3 here is CASSTGYQPQHF. CDR3 nucleotides: TGTGCCAGTAGTACGGGATATCAGCCCCAGCATTTT.

This clone has just one count. In nucleotides, the CDR3 is TGTGCCAGCAGCCCCGGACTAGCGGGAGCCTACGAGCAGTACTTC. It is translated as CASSPGLAGAYEQYF. This chain joins TRBV16 and TRBJ2-7, with TRBD2 identical over 13 bases. V shed 4 bases, J shed 2 bases, and the junction held 2 bases outside the gene matches. This CDR3 is built from 15 residues. CDR1 and CDR2 (germline): KGHSY, FQNENV. Full variable domain (remainder filled in from reference TRBV16 and TRBJ2-7): GEEVAQTPKHLVRGEGQKAKLYCAPIKGHSYVFWYQQVLKNEFKFLISFQNENVFDETGMPKERFSAKCLPNSPCSLEIQATKLEDSAVYFCASSPGLAGAYEQYFGPGTRLTVT.

The CDR3 region is CATSETRGGREQYF. The CDR3 DNA is TGTGCCACCAGCGAGACCAGGGGCGGCCGGGAGCAGTACTTC. The rearrangement joins TRBV15 to TRBJ2-7; a possible D gene is TRBD1 (6 bases). This CDR3 is built from 14 residues. Trimming cost V 5 bases and J 7 bases, with 18 bases left between them. Germline V gene lookup returns CDR1 LNHNV and CDR2 YYDKDF (reference sequence).

The chain links TRBV10-3 to TRBJ2-1; D perhaps matches TRBD1 (5 bases). Germline assignment: CDR1 ENHRY and CDR2 SYGVKD. The CDR3 covers 13 residues. Trimming stripped 4 bases from V and 8 bases from J, with 12 bases between. The CDR3 is CAISVQDSDEQFF. The CDR3 DNA reads as TGTGCCATCAGTGTACAGGATTCGGATGAGCAGTTCTTC.